The rows below give T cell receptor beta chains drawn from one sample of a study of blood T cell repertoires in COVID-19. Sequencing was performed with immunoSEQ multiplex PCR; in TCRdb, only in-frame clones are kept and a portion is missing. The sample lists nearly 350,000 clones, about 90% occurring once. Input material: peripheral blood. These receptors all stem from a woman aged 18-29 years who had recovered from COVID-19. CDR3s include the opening cysteine and the closing phenylalanine or tryptophan. The D gene is left open where the match is weak.

v_gene: TRBV24-1
d_gene: TRBD1
j_gene: TRBJ1-1
CDR3nt: TGTGCCACCAGTGGTCGGACAGGGACGGGTGAAGCTTTCTTT
CDR3aa: CATSGRTGTGEAFF

v_gene: TRBV7-8
d_gene: .
j_gene: TRBJ2-1
CDR3nt: TGTGCCAGCGGGCAGGGGACCTACAATGAGCAGTTCTTC
CDR3aa: CASGQGTYNEQFF

v_gene: TRBV27
d_gene: TRBD2
j_gene: TRBJ2-1
CDR3nt: TGTGCCAGCAGTTTATCCCCCGGGACTAGCGGCAATGAGCAGTTCTTC
CDR3aa: CASSLSPGTSGNEQFF

v_gene: TRBV30
d_gene: TRBD1
j_gene: TRBJ2-2
CDR3nt: TGTGCCTGGACCCCTCTCGGACAGGGTAGTCCCGGGGAGCTGTTTTTT
CDR3aa: CAWTPLGQGSPGELFF

v_gene: TRBV12-3/TRBV12-4
d_gene: TRBD2
j_gene: TRBJ2-1
CDR3nt: TGTGCCAGCAGTCCGGCGGGGGGGACTAGATTCTTC
CDR3aa: CASSPAGGTRFF

v_gene: TRBV4-3
d_gene: .
j_gene: TRBJ1-2
CDR3nt: TGCGCCAGCAGCCAAGAACAGTCCTGGGGCTACACCTTC
CDR3aa: CASSQEQSWGYTF

v_gene: TRBV20-1
d_gene: .
j_gene: TRBJ1-2
CDR3nt: TGCAGTGGCACTTCTCACTATGGCTACACCTTC
CDR3aa: CSGTSHYGYTF

v_gene: TRBV7-2
d_gene: TRBD1
j_gene: TRBJ1-2
CDR3nt: TGTGCCAGCAGCCCTTGGGACAGGGGGCTAGGATATGGCTACACCTTC
CDR3aa: CASSPWDRGLGYGYTF

v_gene: TRBV10-3
d_gene: TRBD1
j_gene: TRBJ1-1
CDR3nt: TGTGCCATCAGTGAGTCTGAGGGGGCGGCTTTCTTT
CDR3aa: CAISESEGAAFF

v_gene: TRBV9
d_gene: .
j_gene: TRBJ2-3
CDR3nt: TGTGCCAGCAGCGTGCGGCCCAACTGGTCAGATACGCAGTATTTT
CDR3aa: CASSVRPNWSDTQYF

v_gene: TRBV5-6
d_gene: TRBD2
j_gene: TRBJ2-1
CDR3nt: TGTGCCAGCAGCCCGGGATTTCCTAGCGGGAGTCGCGCCTACAATGAGCAGTTCTTC
CDR3aa: CASSPGFPSGSRAYNEQFF

v_gene: TRBV20-1
d_gene: .
j_gene: TRBJ2-1
CDR3nt: TGCAGTATGACTAGCTACAATGAGCAGTTCTTC
CDR3aa: CSMTSYNEQFF

v_gene: TRBV7-2
d_gene: TRBD1
j_gene: TRBJ1-4
CDR3nt: TGTGCCAGCAGCCCAAAGGGCCAGGGGGCTCTCAATGAAAAACTGTTTTTT
CDR3aa: CASSPKGQGALNEKLFF

v_gene: TRBV6-2/TRBV6-3
d_gene: .
j_gene: TRBJ1-5
CDR3nt: TGTGCCAGCAGCAGTACAGGTACCAATCAGCCCCAGCATTTT
CDR3aa: CASSSTGTNQPQHF

v_gene: TRBV9
d_gene: TRBD1
j_gene: TRBJ1-1
CDR3nt: TGTGCCAGCAGCGTAGCCCCAGGGGGGATGACTGAAGCTTTCTTT
CDR3aa: CASSVAPGGMTEAFF

v_gene: TRBV27
d_gene: TRBD1
j_gene: TRBJ2-1
CDR3nt: TGTGCCAGCACCTCCCAGGGGGCGGATGAGCAGTTCTTC
CDR3aa: CASTSQGADEQFF